The clone carrying this T cell receptor (beta chain) has more than one count but fewer than ten. Antigen unknown. The PCR ran on 60 Vbeta and 13 Jbeta primers. Clones were sequenced by immunoSEQ multiplex PCR, and TCRdb holds only the in-frame ones, with some missing. The repertoire holds around 80,000 clones, with 75% to 80% as singletons. Donors were ostensibly healthy at sampling, although undocumented immune exposures were probable. The data stem from a study of cytomegalovirus exposure and HLA in healthy donors. General observations from the study: Later genetic work tied a missense DCLRE1C variant to beta-chain V and J trimming.

Sequencing was carried out using PBMCs. The sequence was collected from a man aged 40-50 years in good health and CMV-seronegative.

For the CDR3, the DNA is TGTGCCAGCAGTTACTCGCGGAATCAGCCCCAGCATTTT. Translation: CASSYSRNQPQHF. The chain uses TRBV6-5 and TRBJ1-5; D gene unclear. Germline-derived CDR1 and CDR2 are MNHEY and SVGAGI. CDR3 length: 13 residues. V was cut by 0 bases and J by 4 bases, with 4 bases left in between.